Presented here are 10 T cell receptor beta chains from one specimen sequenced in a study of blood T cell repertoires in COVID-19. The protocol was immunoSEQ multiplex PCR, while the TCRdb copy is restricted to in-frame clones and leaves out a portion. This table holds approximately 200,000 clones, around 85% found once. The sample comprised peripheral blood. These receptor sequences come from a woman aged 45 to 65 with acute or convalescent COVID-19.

CDR3 in amino acids: CASSRRTENYGYTF. The CDR3 DNA follows: TGTGCCAGTAGTCGCAGGACAGAGAACTATGGCTACACCTTC. This sequence joins TRBV19 and TRBJ1-2; the D gene is possibly TRBD1 (6 bases). This CDR3 comprises 14 residues. Germline-derived CDR1 and CDR2 are LNHDA and SQIVND (reference sequence). V was trimmed by 5 bases and J by 2 bases, leaving 12 bases between them.

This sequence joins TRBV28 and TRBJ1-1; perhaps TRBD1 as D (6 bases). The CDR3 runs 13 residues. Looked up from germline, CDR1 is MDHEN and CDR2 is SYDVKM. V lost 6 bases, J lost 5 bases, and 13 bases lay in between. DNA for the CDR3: TGTGCCAGCAGCCCGGGGGGCCGAACTGAAGCTTTCTTT. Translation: CASSPGGRTEAFF. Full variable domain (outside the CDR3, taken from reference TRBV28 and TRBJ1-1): DVKVTQSSRYLVKRTGEKVFLECVQDMDHENMFWYRQDPGLGLRLIYFSYDVKMKEKGDIPEGYSVSREKKERFSLILESASTNQTSMYLCASSPGGRTEAFFGQGTRLTVV.

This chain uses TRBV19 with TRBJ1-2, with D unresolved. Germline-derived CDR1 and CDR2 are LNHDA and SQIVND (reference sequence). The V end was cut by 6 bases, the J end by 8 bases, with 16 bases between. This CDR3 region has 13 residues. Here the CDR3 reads CASSRGRPGGYTF. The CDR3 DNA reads TGTGCCAGTAGCCGCGGCAGGCCGGGAGGCTACACCTTC.

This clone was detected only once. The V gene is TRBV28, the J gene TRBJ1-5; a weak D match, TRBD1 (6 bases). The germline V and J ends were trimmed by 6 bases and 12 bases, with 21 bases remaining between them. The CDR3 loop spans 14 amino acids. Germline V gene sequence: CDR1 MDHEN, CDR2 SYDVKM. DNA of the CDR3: TGTGCCAGCAGCTTCGACGGGACACTTACCGGCCAGCATTTT. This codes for CASSFDGTLTGQHF.

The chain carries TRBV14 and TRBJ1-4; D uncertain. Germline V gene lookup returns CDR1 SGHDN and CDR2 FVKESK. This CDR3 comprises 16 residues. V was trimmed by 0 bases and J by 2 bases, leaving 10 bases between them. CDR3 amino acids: CASSQDPRRTNEKLFF. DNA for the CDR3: TGTGCCAGCAGCCAAGATCCACGGCGGACTAATGAAAAACTGTTTTTT. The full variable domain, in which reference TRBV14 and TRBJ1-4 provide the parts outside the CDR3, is EAGVTQFPSHSVIEKGQTVTLRCDPISGHDNLYWYRRVMGKEIKFLLHFVKESKQDESGMPNNRFLAERTGGTYSTLKVQPAELEDSGVYFCASSQDPRRTNEKLFFGSGTQLSVL.

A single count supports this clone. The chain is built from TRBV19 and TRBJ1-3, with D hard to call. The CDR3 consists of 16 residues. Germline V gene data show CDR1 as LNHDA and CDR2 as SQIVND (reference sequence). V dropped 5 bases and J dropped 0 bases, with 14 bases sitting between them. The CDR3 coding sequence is TGTGCCAGTAGTCCCGGGAGGGCGTCCTCTGGAAACACCATATATTTT. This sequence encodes CASSPGRASSGNTIYF.

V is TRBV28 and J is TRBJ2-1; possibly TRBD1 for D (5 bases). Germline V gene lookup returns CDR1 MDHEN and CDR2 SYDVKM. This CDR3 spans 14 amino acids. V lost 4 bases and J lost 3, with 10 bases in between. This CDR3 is CASSYDSYYNEQFF. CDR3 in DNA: TGTGCCAGCAGTTACGACAGTTACTACAATGAGCAGTTCTTC.

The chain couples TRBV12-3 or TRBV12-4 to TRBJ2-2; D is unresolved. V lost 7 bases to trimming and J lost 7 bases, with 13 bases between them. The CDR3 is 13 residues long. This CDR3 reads CASNPSLSGELFF. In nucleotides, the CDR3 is TGTGCCAGCAATCCTTCCCTCAGCGGGGAGCTGTTTTTT.

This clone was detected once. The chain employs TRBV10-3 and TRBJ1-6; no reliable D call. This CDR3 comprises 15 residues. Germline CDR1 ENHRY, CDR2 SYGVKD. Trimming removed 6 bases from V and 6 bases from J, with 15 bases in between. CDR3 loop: CAIREESTGNSPLHF. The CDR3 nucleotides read TGTGCCATCAGGGAGGAATCCACGGGTAATTCACCCCTCCACTTT.

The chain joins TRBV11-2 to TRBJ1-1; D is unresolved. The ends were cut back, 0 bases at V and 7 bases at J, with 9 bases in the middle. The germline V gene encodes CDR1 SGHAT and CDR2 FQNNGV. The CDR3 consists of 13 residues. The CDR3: CASSLDLAVEAFF. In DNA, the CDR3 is TGTGCCAGCAGCTTAGATTTGGCGGTTGAAGCTTTCTTT. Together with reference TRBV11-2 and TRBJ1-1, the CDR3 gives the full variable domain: EAGVAQSPRYKIIEKRQSVAFWCNPISGHATLYWYQQILGQGPKLLIQFQNNGVVDDSQLPKDRFSAERLKGVDSTLKIQPAKLEDSAVYLCASSLDLAVEAFFGQGTRLTVV.